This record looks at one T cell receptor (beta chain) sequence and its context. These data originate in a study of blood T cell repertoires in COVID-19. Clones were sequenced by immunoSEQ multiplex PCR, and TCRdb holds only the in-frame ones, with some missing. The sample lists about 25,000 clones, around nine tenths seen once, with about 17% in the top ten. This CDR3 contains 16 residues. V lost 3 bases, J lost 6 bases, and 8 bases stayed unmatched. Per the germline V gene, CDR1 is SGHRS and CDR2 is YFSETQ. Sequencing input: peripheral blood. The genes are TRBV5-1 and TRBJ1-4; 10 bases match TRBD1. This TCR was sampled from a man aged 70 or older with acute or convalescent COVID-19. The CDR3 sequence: CASSSGVTGGDEKLFF. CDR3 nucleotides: TGCGCCAGCAGCTCCGGAGTGACAGGGGGCGATGAAAAACTGTTTTTT.